Described below is a single TCR beta chain sequence and its context. Antigen specificity is unknown. These data come from a study of shared clonotypes between healthy human individuals. Study at large: Per donor, CD8 memory used one plate, CD8 naive used two, CD4 memory used three and CD4 naive used three. Study-level results: In contrast to clonotypes shared by all four donors, non-shared clonotypes had lower generation probabilities.

There were no recent acute infections or vaccinations among the donors, who were healthy HIV-negative adults. The authors distributed each subset's genomic DNA evenly over several immunoSEQ plates. Profiled with immunoSEQ multiplex PCR; TCRdb holds only in-frame clones, not every one. Of a few million clones listed, 85% to 95% are singletons. This CDR3 is built from 13 residues. V lost 7 bases and J 4 bases, leaving 13 bases between the germline ends. Germline V CDR1 and CDR2: MGHDK, SYGVNS. This clonotype was obtained from a man aged 18 to 30 in good health. Some clones in this sample may be carry-over from other donors' samples. The V and J genes are TRBV25-1 and TRBJ1-1; tentative D call: TRBD1 (5 bases). The sequenced sample consisted of naive CD4+ T cells from PBMCs. As to subset: CD45RA+ positively selected. The chain's CDR3 is CASISWGPTEAFF. The DNA for the CDR3 is TGTGCCAGCATCTCCTGGGGCCCCACTGAAGCTTTCTTT.